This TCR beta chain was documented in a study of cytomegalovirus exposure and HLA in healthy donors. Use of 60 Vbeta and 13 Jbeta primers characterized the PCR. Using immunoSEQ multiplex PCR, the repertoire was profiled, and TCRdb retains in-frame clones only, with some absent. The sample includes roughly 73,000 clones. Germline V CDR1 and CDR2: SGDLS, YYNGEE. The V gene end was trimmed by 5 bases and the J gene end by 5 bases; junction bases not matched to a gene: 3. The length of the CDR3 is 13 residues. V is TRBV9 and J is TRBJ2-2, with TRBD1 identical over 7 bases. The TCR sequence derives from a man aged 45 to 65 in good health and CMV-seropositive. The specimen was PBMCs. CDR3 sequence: CASRQGQTGELFF. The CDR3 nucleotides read TGTGCCAGCAGACAGGGGCAAACCGGGGAGCTGTTTTTT.